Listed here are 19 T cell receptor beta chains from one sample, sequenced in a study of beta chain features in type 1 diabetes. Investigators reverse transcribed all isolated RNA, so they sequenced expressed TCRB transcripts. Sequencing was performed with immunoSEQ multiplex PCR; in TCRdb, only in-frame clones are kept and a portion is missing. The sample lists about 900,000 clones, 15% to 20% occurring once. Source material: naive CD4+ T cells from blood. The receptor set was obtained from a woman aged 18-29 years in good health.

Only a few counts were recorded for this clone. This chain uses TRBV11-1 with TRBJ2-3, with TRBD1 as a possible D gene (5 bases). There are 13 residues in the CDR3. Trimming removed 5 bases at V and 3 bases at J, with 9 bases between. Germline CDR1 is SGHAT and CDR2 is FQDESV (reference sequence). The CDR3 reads CASSPDRTDTQYF. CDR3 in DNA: TGTGCCAGCAGCCCAGACAGAACAGATACGCAGTATTTT.

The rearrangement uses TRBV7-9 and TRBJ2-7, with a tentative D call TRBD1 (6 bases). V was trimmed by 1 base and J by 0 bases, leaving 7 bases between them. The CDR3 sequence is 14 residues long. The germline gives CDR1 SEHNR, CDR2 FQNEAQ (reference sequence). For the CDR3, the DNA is TGTGCCAGCAGCTTAGACAGGGACTCCTACGAGCAGTACTTC. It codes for CASSLDRDSYEQYF.

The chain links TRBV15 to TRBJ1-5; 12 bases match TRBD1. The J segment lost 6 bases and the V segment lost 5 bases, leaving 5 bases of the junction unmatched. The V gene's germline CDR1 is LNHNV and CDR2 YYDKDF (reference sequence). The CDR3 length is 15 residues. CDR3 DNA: TGTGCCACCAGCGTGGGGACAGGGGGCGGTCAGCCCCAGCATTTT. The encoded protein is CATSVGTGGGQPQHF.

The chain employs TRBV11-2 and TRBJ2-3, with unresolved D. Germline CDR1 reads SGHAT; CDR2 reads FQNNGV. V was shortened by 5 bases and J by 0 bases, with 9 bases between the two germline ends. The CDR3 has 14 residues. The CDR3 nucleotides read TGTGCCAGCAGCCAAATCGGTAGCACAGATACGCAGTATTTT. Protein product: CASSQIGSTDTQYF. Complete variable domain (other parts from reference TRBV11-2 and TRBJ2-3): EAGVAQSPRYKIIEKRQSVAFWCNPISGHATLYWYQQILGQGPKLLIQFQNNGVVDDSQLPKDRFSAERLKGVDSTLKIQPAKLEDSAVYLCASSQIGSTDTQYFGPGTRLTVL.

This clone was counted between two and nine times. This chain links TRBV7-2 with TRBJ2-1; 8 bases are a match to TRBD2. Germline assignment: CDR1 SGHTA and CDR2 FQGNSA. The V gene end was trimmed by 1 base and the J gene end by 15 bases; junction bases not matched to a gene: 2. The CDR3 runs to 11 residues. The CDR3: CASSLGTSGFF. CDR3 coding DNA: TGTGCCAGCAGCTTAGGCACTAGCGGGTTCTTC. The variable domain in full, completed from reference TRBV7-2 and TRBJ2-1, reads GAGVSQSPSNKVTEKGKDVELRCDPISGHTALYWYRQSLGQGLEFLIYFQGNSAPDKSGLPSDRFSAERTGGSVSTLTIQRTQQEDSAVYLCASSLGTSGFFGPGTRLTVL.

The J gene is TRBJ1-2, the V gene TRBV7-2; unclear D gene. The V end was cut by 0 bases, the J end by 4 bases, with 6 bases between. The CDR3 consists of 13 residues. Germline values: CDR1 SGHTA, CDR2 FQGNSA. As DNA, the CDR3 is TGTGCCAGCAGCTTAGCGGGCATCTATGGCTACACCTTC. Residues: CASSLAGIYGYTF.

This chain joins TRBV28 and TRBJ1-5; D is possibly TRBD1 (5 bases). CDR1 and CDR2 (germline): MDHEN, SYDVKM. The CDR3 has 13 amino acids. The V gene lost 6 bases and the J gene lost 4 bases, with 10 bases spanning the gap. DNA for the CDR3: TGTGCCAGCAGCGGACACAAAAATCAGCCCCAGCATTTT. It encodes CASSGHKNQPQHF.

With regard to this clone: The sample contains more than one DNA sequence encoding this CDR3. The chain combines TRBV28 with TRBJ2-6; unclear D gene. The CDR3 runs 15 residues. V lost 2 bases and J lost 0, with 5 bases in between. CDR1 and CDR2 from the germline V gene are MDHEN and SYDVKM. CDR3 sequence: CASSLGRSGANVLTF. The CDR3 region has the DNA TGTGCCAGCAGTTTAGGGCGCTCTGGGGCCAACGTCCTGACTTTC.

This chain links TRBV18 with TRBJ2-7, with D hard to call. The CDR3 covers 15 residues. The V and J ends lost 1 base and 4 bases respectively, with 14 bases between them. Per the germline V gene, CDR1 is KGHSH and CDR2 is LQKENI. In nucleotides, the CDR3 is TGTGCCAGCTCACCACGGACGGGCCAATGGTACGAGCAGTACTTC. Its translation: CASSPRTGQWYEQYF.

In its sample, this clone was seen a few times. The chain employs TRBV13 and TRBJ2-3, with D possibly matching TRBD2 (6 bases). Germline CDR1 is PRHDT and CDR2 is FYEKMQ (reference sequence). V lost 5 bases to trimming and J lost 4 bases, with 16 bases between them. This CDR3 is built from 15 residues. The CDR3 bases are TGTGCCAGCAGCCCCCCCCGGGGAGGCGCAGATACGCAGTATTTT. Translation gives CASSPPRGGADTQYF.

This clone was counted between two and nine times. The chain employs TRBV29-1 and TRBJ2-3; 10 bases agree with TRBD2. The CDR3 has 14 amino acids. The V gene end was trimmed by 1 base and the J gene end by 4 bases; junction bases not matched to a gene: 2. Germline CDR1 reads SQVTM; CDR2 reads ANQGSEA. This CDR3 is CSVEAAGGADTQYF. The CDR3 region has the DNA TGCAGCGTTGAAGCAGCGGGAGGGGCAGATACGCAGTATTTT.

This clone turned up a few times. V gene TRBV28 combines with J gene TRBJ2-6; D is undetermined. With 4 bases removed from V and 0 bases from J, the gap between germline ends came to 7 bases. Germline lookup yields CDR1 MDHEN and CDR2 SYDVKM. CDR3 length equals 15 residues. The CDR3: CASSWYSSGANVLTF. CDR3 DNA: TGTGCCAGCAGTTGGTATTCCTCTGGGGCCAACGTCCTGACTTTC.

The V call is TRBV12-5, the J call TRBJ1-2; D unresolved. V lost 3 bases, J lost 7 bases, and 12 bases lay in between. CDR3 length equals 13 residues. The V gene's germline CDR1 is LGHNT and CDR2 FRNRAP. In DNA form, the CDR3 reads TGTGCTAGTGGTTTCTGGGGATCCCTTGGCTACACCTTC. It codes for CASGFWGSLGYTF.

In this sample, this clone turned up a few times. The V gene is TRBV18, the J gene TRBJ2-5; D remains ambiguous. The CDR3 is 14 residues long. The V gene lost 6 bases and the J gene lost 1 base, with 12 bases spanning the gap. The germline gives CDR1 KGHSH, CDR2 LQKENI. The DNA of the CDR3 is TGTGCCAGCTCCGGGTGGTTACGCCAAGAGACCCAGTACTTC. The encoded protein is CASSGWLRQETQYF. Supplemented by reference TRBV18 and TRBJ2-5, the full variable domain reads NAGVMQNPRHLVRRRGQEARLRCSPMKGHSHVYWYRQLPEEGLKFMVYLQKENIIDESGMPKERFSAEFPKEGPSILRIQQVVRGDSAAYFCASSGWLRQETQYFGPGTRLLVL.

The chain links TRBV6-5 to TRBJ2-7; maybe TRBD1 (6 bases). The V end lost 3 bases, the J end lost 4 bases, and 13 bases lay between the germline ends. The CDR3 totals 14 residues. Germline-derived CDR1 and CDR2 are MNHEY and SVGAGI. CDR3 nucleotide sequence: TGTGCCAGCAGTTATCGCATGGGACAATACGAGCAGTACTTC. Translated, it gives CASSYRMGQYEQYF.

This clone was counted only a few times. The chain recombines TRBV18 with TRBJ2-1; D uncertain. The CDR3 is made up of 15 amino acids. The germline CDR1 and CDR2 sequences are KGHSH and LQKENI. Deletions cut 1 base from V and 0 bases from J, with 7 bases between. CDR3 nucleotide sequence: TGTGCCAGCTCACCACATCAGAGCTCCTACAATGAGCAGTTCTTC. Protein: CASSPHQSSYNEQFF.

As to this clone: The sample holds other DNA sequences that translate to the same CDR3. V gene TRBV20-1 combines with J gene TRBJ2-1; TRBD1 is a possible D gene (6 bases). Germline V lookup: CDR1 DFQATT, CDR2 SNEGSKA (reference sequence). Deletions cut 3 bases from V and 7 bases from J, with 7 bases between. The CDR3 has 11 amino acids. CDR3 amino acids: CSASQGNEQFF. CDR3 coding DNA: TGCAGTGCTAGTCAGGGGAATGAGCAGTTCTTC.

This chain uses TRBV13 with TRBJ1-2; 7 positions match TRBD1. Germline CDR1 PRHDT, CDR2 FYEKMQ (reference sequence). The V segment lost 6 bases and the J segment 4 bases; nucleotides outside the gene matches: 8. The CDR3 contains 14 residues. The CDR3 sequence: CASRSRGESYGYTF. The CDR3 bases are TGTGCCAGCAGATCCAGGGGGGAGTCCTATGGCTACACCTTC.

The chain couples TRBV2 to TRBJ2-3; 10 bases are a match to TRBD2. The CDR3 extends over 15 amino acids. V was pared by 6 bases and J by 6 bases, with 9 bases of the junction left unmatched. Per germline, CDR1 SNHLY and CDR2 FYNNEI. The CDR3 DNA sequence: TGTGCCAGCAGGGCTAGCGGGAGTAGGGCGGATACGCAGTATTTT. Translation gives CASRASGSRADTQYF.